The next 15 T cell receptor beta chains were all read from a single sample in a study of blood T cell repertoires in COVID-19. Sequencing was performed with immunoSEQ multiplex PCR; in TCRdb, only in-frame clones are kept and a portion is missing. The repertoire holds roughly 260,000 clones, with about 88% as singletons. The source material was peripheral blood. All receptors come from a man aged 55-75 years who had recovered from COVID-19.

The chain joins TRBV7-9 to TRBJ2-7; D unresolved. CDR1 and CDR2 (germline): SEHNR, FQNEAQ (reference sequence). The CDR3 covers 14 residues. The V and J ends lost 3 bases and 0 bases respectively, with 9 bases between them. The DNA of the CDR3 is TGTGCCAGCAGCTTCCAGAGGAGCTCCTACGAGCAGTACTTC. Translating it yields CASSFQRSSYEQYF.

This rearrangement joins TRBV7-2 to TRBJ2-7; D perhaps matches TRBD2 (6 bases). CDR3 length: 15 amino acids. Germline V gene lookup returns CDR1 SGHTA and CDR2 FQGNSA. V lost 4 bases and J lost 0, with 13 bases in between. The CDR3 protein is CASSYRRGDSYEQYF. In DNA, the CDR3 is TGTGCCAGCAGCTACCGGAGGGGAGACTCCTACGAGCAGTACTTC.

This sequence joins TRBV5-4 and TRBJ2-7, with 15 bases that match TRBD2. There are 19 residues in the CDR3. The germline V gene has CDR1 SGHNT and CDR2 YYREEE (reference sequence). The V and J ends lost 4 bases and 3 bases, in that order; junction bases with no gene match: 14. The chain's CDR3 is CASSPNQGTSGGRGYEQYF. The DNA for the CDR3 is TGTGCCAGCAGCCCGAACCAAGGGACTAGCGGGGGGCGAGGCTACGAGCAGTACTTC.

In regard to this clone: Other nucleotide sequences from this sample produce the same CDR3. V usage is TRBV19 and J usage is TRBJ1-5; no clear D gene. V lost 2 bases and J 2 bases, leaving 10 bases between the germline ends. Germline loops: CDR1 LNHDA, CDR2 SQIVND (reference sequence). CDR3 length: 15 residues. CDR3 sequence: CASSILEGGNQPQHF. In DNA, the CDR3 is TGTGCCAGTAGTATATTAGAGGGCGGCAATCAGCCCCAGCATTTT.

The V gene is TRBV19, the J gene TRBJ1-2; 9 bases fit TRBD1. V lost 6 bases to trimming and J lost 3 bases; unmatched junction nucleotides: 11. Germline lookup yields CDR1 LNHDA and CDR2 SQIVND (reference sequence). This CDR3 contains 16 residues. Here the CDR3 reads CASSTGTGRSDYGYTF. CDR3 nucleotides: TGTGCCAGTAGCACCGGGACAGGGCGTTCAGACTATGGCTACACCTTC.

The CDR3 DNA reads as TGCGCCAGCAGCTTGTCACAGGGGGTTGGCGGGGAGCTGTTTTTT. It encodes CASSLSQGVGGELFF. The chain uses TRBV5-1 and TRBJ2-2, with TRBD1 identical over 8 bases. The CDR3 is 15 residues long. Trimming took 1 base from V and 7 from J; bases not matched to a gene: 6. Germline V gives CDR1 SGHRS, CDR2 YFSETQ.

The chain uses TRBV19 and TRBJ1-2; perhaps TRBD1 as D (6 bases). V was shortened by 7 bases and J by 8 bases, with 20 bases between the two germline ends. The CDR3 sequence is 14 residues long. The germline V gene has CDR1 LNHDA and CDR2 SQIVND (reference sequence). The CDR3 nucleotides are TGTGCCAGTACCCTTCAGACAGGTCTGGGAGGCTACACCTTC. This translates into CASTLQTGLGGYTF.

The chain links TRBV11-2 to TRBJ1-2; D perhaps matches TRBD1 (6 bases). Deletions cut 0 bases from V and 6 bases from J, with 11 bases between. The CDR3 has 14 amino acids. Germline V gene data show CDR1 as SGHAT and CDR2 as FQNNGV. The CDR3 sequence: CASSLEGTHDGYTF. DNA for the CDR3: TGTGCCAGCAGCTTAGAGGGGACACATGATGGCTACACCTTC. The entire variable domain, with the rest obtained from reference TRBV11-2 and TRBJ1-2, is as follows: EAGVAQSPRYKIIEKRQSVAFWCNPISGHATLYWYQQILGQGPKLLIQFQNNGVVDDSQLPKDRFSAERLKGVDSTLKIQPAKLEDSAVYLCASSLEGTHDGYTFGSGTRLTVV.

The CDR3 DNA sequence: TGTGCCAGCAGTGAAGGACAGGGTCTCTTGCGCAACACCATATATTTT. Translation: CASSEGQGLLRNTIYF. The chain employs TRBV6-1 and TRBJ1-3, with 7 bases aligning to TRBD1. The junction had 10 bases not matched to a gene; V was cut back by 1 base and J by 7 bases. Germline V gives CDR1 MNHNS, CDR2 SASEGT. The CDR3 consists of 16 residues.

The genes are TRBV7-6 and TRBJ2-1, with TRBD1 identical over 10 bases. This CDR3 spans 17 amino acids. CDR1 is SGHVS, CDR2 FNYEAQ, per germline. V was clipped by 0 bases and J by 9 bases; unmatched bases: 11. The CDR3 is CASSLALGDRGSGEQFF. CDR3 DNA sequence: TGTGCCAGCAGCTTAGCTCTAGGGGACAGGGGAAGTGGTGAGCAGTTCTTC.

The gene calls are TRBV30 and TRBJ1-2, with D maybe TRBD1 (6 bases). The CDR3 extends over 13 amino acids. V was trimmed by 7 bases and J by 7 bases, leaving 19 bases between them. CDR1 is GTSNPN, CDR2 SVGIG, per germline (reference sequence). CDR3 DNA sequence: TGTGCCTTCCGGGACAAGGGCCTTGGTGGCTACACCTTC. This gives the protein CAFRDKGLGGYTF.

The sample holds a few counts of this clone. The chain has TRBV5-8 and TRBJ1-5, with 8 bases aligning to TRBD1. The trim removed 5 bases at V and 1 base at J, leaving 2 bases unmatched. The CDR3 extends over 14 amino acids. The germline V gene has CDR1 SGHTS and CDR2 YDEGEE. The CDR3 DNA reads as TGTGCCAGCAGGGACAGGGTGAGCAATCAGCCCCAGCATTTT. Its protein is CASRDRVSNQPQHF.

The chain carries TRBV3-1 (or the pseudogene TRBV3-2) and TRBJ2-7; TRBD1 matches at 9 bases. J was trimmed by 0 bases and V by 2 bases; bases with no gene match: 8. In germline, CDR1 is LGHDT, CDR2 YNNKEL (reference sequence). The CDR3 is made up of 17 amino acids. The CDR3 loop reads CASSQIRQGGSSYEQYF. DNA of the CDR3: TGTGCCAGCAGCCAAATTCGACAGGGGGGGAGCTCCTACGAGCAGTACTTC.

The CDR3 coding sequence is TGTGCCAGCAGCCAAGGTTATGTCGGGGAGCTGTTTTTT. Its translation is CASSQGYVGELFF. This sequence joins TRBV3-1 (or the pseudogene TRBV3-2) and TRBJ2-2; D is unclear. Germline CDR1 reads LGHDT; CDR2 reads YNNKEL (reference sequence). CDR3 length: 13 amino acids. V was cut by 1 base and J by 7 bases, with 7 bases left in between.

V gene TRBV6-5 combines with J gene TRBJ1-4; D is possibly TRBD1 (6 bases). This CDR3 contains 15 residues. Germline V CDR1 and CDR2: MNHEY, SVGAGI. V shed 6 bases and J shed 8 bases, with 19 bases lying between them. CDR3 residues: CASSTQGNKGEKLFF. CDR3 DNA sequence: TGTGCCAGCAGCACCCAGGGGAATAAGGGGGAAAAACTGTTTTTT.